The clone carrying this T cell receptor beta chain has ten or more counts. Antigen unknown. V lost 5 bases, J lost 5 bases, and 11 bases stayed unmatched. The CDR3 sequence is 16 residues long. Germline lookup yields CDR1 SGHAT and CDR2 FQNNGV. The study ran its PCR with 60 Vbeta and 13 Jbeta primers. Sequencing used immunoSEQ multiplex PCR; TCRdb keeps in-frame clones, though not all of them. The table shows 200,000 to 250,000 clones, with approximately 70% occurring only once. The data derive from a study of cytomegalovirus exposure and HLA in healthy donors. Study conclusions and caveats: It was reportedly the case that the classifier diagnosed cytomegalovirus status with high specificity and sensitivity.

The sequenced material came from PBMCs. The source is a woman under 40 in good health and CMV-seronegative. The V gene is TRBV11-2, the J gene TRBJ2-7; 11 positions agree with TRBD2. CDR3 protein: CASSQEFSGGANEQYF. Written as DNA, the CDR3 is TGTGCCAGCAGCCAAGAATTTAGCGGGGGGGCCAACGAGCAGTACTTC.